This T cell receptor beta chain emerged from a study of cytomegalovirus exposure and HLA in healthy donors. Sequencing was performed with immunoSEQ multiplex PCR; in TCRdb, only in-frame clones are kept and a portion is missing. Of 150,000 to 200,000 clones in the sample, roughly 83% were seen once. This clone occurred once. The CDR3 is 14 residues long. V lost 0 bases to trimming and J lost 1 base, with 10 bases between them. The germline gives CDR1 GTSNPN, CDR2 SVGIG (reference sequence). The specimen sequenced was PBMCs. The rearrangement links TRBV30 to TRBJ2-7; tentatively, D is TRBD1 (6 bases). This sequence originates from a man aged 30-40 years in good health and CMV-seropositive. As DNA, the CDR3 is TGTGCCTGGAGTGTAGGGGGAACGTCCTACGAGCAGTACTTC. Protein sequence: CAWSVGGTSYEQYF.